This TCR beta chain was identified during a study of cytomegalovirus exposure and HLA in healthy donors. The study, taken as a whole, reports: The study listed roughly 160 cytomegalovirus-associated TCR beta chains. Follow-up analysis later connected one missense variant in DCLRE1C with trimming of TCR beta V- and J-genes.

The PCR was carried out with 60 Vbeta primers and 13 Jbeta primers. Sequencing was performed with immunoSEQ multiplex PCR; in TCRdb, only in-frame clones are kept and a portion is missing. The repertoire holds 150,000 to 200,000 clones, with 70% to 85% as singletons. This clone was found once. Its antigen is as yet unknown. V lost 0 bases and J lost 10; bases outside the gene matches: 6. Germline-derived CDR1 and CDR2 are SGHDT and YYEEEE. This CDR3 is built from 14 residues. The V call is TRBV5-6, the J call TRBJ2-1; 8 nucleotides align to TRBD2. The sequence was collected from a woman aged 40 to 50 in good health and CMV-seronegative. The source material was PBMCs. The CDR3 DNA is TGTGCCAGCAGCTTGGAGCGGGAGAACCGGGAGCAGTTCTTC. Protein: CASSLERENREQFF.